This TCR beta chain was profiled in a study of neurological immune-mediated disorders (dated by TCRdb to the late 2010s). In the study overall: Of the roughly 34 multiple sclerosis patients, about 30 had relapsing-remitting MS and 3 had secondary progressive MS. The study compared peripheral blood TCR-beta repertoires of HTLV-I-associated myelopathy (HAM/TSP) patients, multiple sclerosis patients and healthy controls using UMI-based sequencing. The 95 to 120 TCR-beta libraries included longitudinal samples, technical triplicates and paired sorted CD4+ and CD8+ T-cell subsets alongside PBMC samples. Longitudinal HAM/TSP donors and healthy donors each had 3 time-points at intervals of about 3-45 months. The cohort included 60 to 70 subjects: roughly 15 with HAM/TSP, about 34 with multiple sclerosis, and 20 or so healthy controls.

Overall study outcomes, separate from this receptor: TCR clonal expansion was highest in HAM/TSP patients and lowest in MS patients, with MS patients falling below even healthy controls. No identical CDR3 amino acid sequences were found to be shared among expanded clones across subjects, suggesting that TCR-beta repertoires were private in all groups. The MS cluster was not associated with any clinical or MRI features, and the authors stated that larger cohorts are needed. Phylogenetic analysis grouped repertoires from 18 of 34 MS patients into a cluster of related CDR3 sequences, suggesting a possible repertoire-level signature.

Read against the paper, the sample's time point label means: longitudinal time-point 2. For the unsorted PBMC libraries, 2 million PBMCs were stored in RNAlater at -80 degrees C until RNA extraction and were used to generate the libraries. Multiple sclerosis patients were enrolled in a US clinical protocol evaluating disease progression by magnetic resonance imaging. Peripheral blood underwent Ficoll-Hypaque density gradient centrifugation to isolate PBMCs, which were then cryopreserved in liquid nitrogen. To synthesize cDNA, template-switch 5'RACE was performed with a primer carrying a 10-nucleotide random unique molecular identifier so that each TCR transcript was tagged. Every sequencing run yielded over 170 million TCR-beta sequences covering 15-18 subjects. The RNeasy kit was used for extraction of total RNA. Using the KAPA Real-time Library Amplification kit, TCR-beta VDJ regions were amplified with primers for the TCR constant region and the 5'RACE anchor. Sample indexes and Illumina adaptors were added in a first PCR, and a second PCR then increased library yield. After Ampure bead purification, the TCR product of roughly 650 bp was size-selected on a 2% E-gel SizeSelection system. Before pooling, library quality was assessed on a Bioanalyzer, concentration was determined with Qubit, and library quantification was performed with the Kapa Library Quantification kit. Libraries were sequenced paired-end 2 x 150 bp on an Illumina HiSeq 2500. To increase sequence diversity, about 25-31% phiX was spiked into each library pool. Under the source paper's analysis protocol: The UMI-based MiGEC pipeline processed quality-filtered reads and removed over 85% of raw TCR sequences during error correction. IMGT germline references were used for aligning VDJ genes, and each clonotype was defined as a unique CDR3 amino acid sequence together with its V-J genes. Clonal expansion, Shannon diversity and CDR3 relatedness were evaluated with VDJtools (CalcPairwiseDistances, ClusterSamples), while phylogenetic trees were built in CLCbio workbench. Expanded clones were defined as having at least 8 unique UMIs, based on coefficient-of-variation modelling across technical triplicates. The public reads were run again by TCRdb, first through fastp at Q25 and then through MiXCR, and only productive beta chains were kept. Rows are unified per CDR3 protein, each entry keeping the most common DNA and genes. The V and J calls, along with clone size, are taken from TCRdb and not from the paper's own processing. The sample table shows 70,000 to 90,000 distinct CDR3 sequences, and more than 5% are seen once. Roughly 7.9% of the sample comes from the top ten.

This clonotype was seen many times. Its antigen specificity is not known. Base qualities are not recorded, but no much larger clone differs from it by a single base. The CDR3 has 14 amino acids, counting the end cysteine and phenylalanine. Only the CDR3 DNA stays, 42 bases, in frame from base 1. Deletion took 1 base off V and 7 bases off J, with a span of 12 bases between the germline ends. The germline V gene encodes CDR1 SGHTA and CDR2 FQGNSA. The TCR originated in an older woman with multiple sclerosis. This chain is built from TRBV7-2 and TRBJ2-3; D gene: possibly TRBD1, on 7 matching bases. Sample: PBMCs. The nucleotides are TGTGCCAGCAGCTTAGTCCAGGGGGGCCATACGCAGTATTTT. Translated, this is CASSLVQGGHTQYF.